These 18 T cell receptor beta chains share one sample of origin, sequenced in a study of T-cell memory formation after mild COVID-19 (dated by TCRdb to about 2021). Library prep was done by 5' RACE. Sequenced on an Illumina NovaSeq 6000. TCRdb trimmed public reads at Q25 via fastp, called clones via MiXCR and kept in-frame beta chains. Identical CDR3 proteins give one entry, which carries the most common genes and DNA. This sample gives 250,000 to 300,000 distinct CDR3 sequences in total; roughly 15% of them show up just once. The ten largest make up approximately 25% of the sample. The source material was PBMCs or a T cell subset sorted from them (not recorded which). These receptors were taken from a man aged 18 to 35 who had mild COVID-19 (a few samples of this study predate the infection). The sample titles of this study are shuffled in the database, so cell type and time point are left out; the donor was told from shared clones.

With respect to this clonotype: One junction end disagrees with the germline gene, perhaps due to a read error. The rearrangement links TRBV7-2 to TRBJ1-1, with 9 positions matching TRBD1. Germline CDR1 SGHTA, CDR2 FQGNSA. The CDR3 has 15 amino acids. CDR3 region: CASTLQGAVWTEAFF. In DNA, the CDR3 is TGTGCCAGCACCTTACAGGGGGCGGTTTGGACTGAAGCTTTCTTT.

This clonotype was detected only a few times. The chain carries TRBV21-1 and TRBJ2-5; the table's D call, TRBD2, was not checked against the DNA. TRBV21-1 is a known pseudogene. The CDR3 covers 18 residues. The CDR3, as DNA: TGTGCCAGCAGCAAGGAATTTGGGAGAATAGCGGGGCAAGAGACCCAGTACTTC. This sequence encodes CASSKEFGRIAGQETQYF.

The chain combines TRBV11-2 with TRBJ2-3; D uncertain. Germline CDR1 and CDR2: SGHAT and FQNNGV. Trimming took off 3 bases at V and 4 bases at J, with 20 bases between the two ends. CDR3 length: 17 residues. The CDR3 sequence is CASSLVGDIRLADTQYF. DNA of the CDR3: TGTGCCAGCAGCTTGGTGGGTGACATTCGGTTGGCAGATACGCAGTATTTT. Drawing the rest from reference TRBV11-2 and TRBJ2-3, the complete variable domain is EAGVAQSPRYKIIEKRQSVAFWCNPISGHATLYWYQQILGQGPKLLIQFQNNGVVDDSQLPKDRFSAERLKGVDSTLKIQPAKLEDSAVYLCASSLVGDIRLADTQYFGPGTRLTVL.

The CDR3 bases are TGTGCCAGCAGCGTAGGGGGGACAGCATCCTACGAGCAGTACTTC. As protein: CASSVGGTASYEQYF. The gene calls are TRBV9 and TRBJ2-7; 7 nucleotides align to TRBD1. The CDR3 has 15 residues. Germline V gene data show CDR1 as SGDLS and CDR2 as YYNGEE. The V and J ends lost 0 bases and 1 base, in that order; junction bases with no gene match: 4.

This clonotype was observed a handful of times. This chain connects TRBV7-3 to TRBJ2-1, with D possibly TRBD1 on 7 matching bases. This CDR3 spans 15 amino acids. With 2 bases removed from V and 8 bases from J, the gap between germline ends came to 16 bases. CDR1 is SGHTA, CDR2 FQGTGA, per germline. CDR3 bases: TGTGCCAGCAGCTTAGGCCAGGGGGGATTCGATGAGCAGTTCTTC. The encoded protein is CASSLGQGGFDEQFF.

V and J are TRBV6-2 or TRBV6-3 and TRBJ2-7, with 7 bases aligning to TRBD1. The CDR3 spans 14 residues. V gave up 6 bases and J gave up 2 bases; unmatched junction bases: 7. Germline assignment: CDR1 MNHEY and CDR2 SVGEGT. The chain's CDR3 is CASSSMTGTYEQYV. In DNA, the CDR3 is TGTGCCAGCAGCTCCATGACAGGGACCTACGAGCAGTACGTC.

The V gene is TRBV3-1, the J gene TRBJ2-7; D is possibly TRBD1 (5 bases). The CDR3 length is 12 residues. Germline CDR1 reads LGHDT; CDR2 reads YNNKEL (reference sequence). Deletions cut 2 bases from V and 9 bases from J, with 11 bases between. The CDR3, as DNA: TGTGCCAGCAGCCAACAGGGTGTTGGGCAGTACGTC. It is translated as CASSQQGVGQYV.

This clonotype was detected ten times or more. V and J are TRBV7-2 and TRBJ2-5; D is uncertain. Trimming left V 5 bases short and J 3 bases short, with 10 bases between. The CDR3 extends over 13 amino acids. CDR1 and CDR2 (germline): SGHTA, FQGNSA. The CDR3 region is CASSKYGEETQYF. In nucleotides, the CDR3 is TGTGCCAGCAGCAAGTACGGTGAAGAGACCCAGTACTTC.

The rearrangement joins TRBV7-2 to TRBJ2-7; D might be TRBD1 or TRBD2, each matching 5 bases. The CDR3 spans 14 residues. From germline, CDR1 is SGHTA and CDR2 FQGNSA. Trimming shortened V by 5 bases and J by 0 bases, and 11 bases separated the two germline ends. The CDR3 DNA reads as TGTGCCAGCAGCCCGGGACCCAGCTCCTACGAGCAGTACGTC. It encodes CASSPGPSSYEQYV.

This sequence joins TRBV7-9 and TRBJ2-2, with no clear D. This CDR3 is 15 amino acids long. Germline CDR1 SEHNR, CDR2 FQNEAQ (reference sequence). With 2 bases removed from V and 1 base from J, the gap between germline ends came to 8 bases. The CDR3 reads CASSLKRRNTGELFF. CDR3 bases: TGTGCCAGCAGCTTAAAACGCCGGAACACCGGGGAGCTGTTTTTT. The complete variable domain, with remaining parts taken from reference TRBV7-9 and TRBJ2-2, reads DTGVSQNPRHKITKRGQNVTFRCDPISEHNRLYWYRQTLGQGPEFLTYFQNEAQLEKSRLLSDRFSAERPKGSFSTLEIQRTEQGDSAMYLCASSLKRRNTGELFFGEGSRLTVL.

The chain carries TRBV6-6 and TRBJ2-7; 12 nucleotides match TRBD1. Unmatched junction bases numbered 8, after V lost 6 bases and J lost 5 bases. The CDR3 extends over 15 amino acids. CDR1 and CDR2 from the germline V gene are MNHNY and SVGAGI (reference sequence). The CDR3 DNA reads as TGTGCCAGCAGCCCCGGGACAGGGGGCTTCCACGAGCAGTACTTC. Translated: CASSPGTGGFHEQYF.

The sample holds a few counts of this clonotype. V usage is TRBV6-1 and J usage is TRBJ2-7; D is ambiguous. The germline V gene encodes CDR1 MNHNS and CDR2 SASEGT. Trimming removed 7 bases from V and 2 bases from J, with 15 bases in between. The CDR3 contains 14 residues. The DNA for the CDR3 is TGTGCCAGCACCTCAAGGGTGGGGACCTACGAGCAGTACTTC. It codes for CASTSRVGTYEQYF.

The J gene is TRBJ1-4, the V gene TRBV20-1; D gene unclear. CDR3 size: 10 residues. Looked up from germline, CDR1 is DFQATT and CDR2 is SNEGSKA (reference sequence). The ends were cut back, 7 bases at V and 8 bases at J, with 8 bases in the middle. The CDR3 here is CSVKWEKLFF. The CDR3 region has the DNA TGCAGTGTCAAGTGGGAAAAACTGTTTTTT.

As concerns this clonotype: The junction does not match germline at one end; this may be a read error. The rearrangement links TRBV4-3 to TRBJ1-4, with 7 bases fitting TRBD1. This CDR3 comprises 15 residues. Germline CDR1 is LGHNA and CDR2 is YSLEER. CDR3 loop: CAISQDRAPNEKLFF. CDR3 coding DNA: TGCGCCATCAGCCAAGACAGGGCCCCTAATGAAAAACTGTTTTTT.

This clonotype was found a few times. This chain connects TRBV9 to TRBJ1-2, with a possible D match to TRBD1 (5 bases). V was clipped by 0 bases and J by 3 bases, with 9 bases between them. The CDR3 sequence is 14 residues long. Germline loops: CDR1 SGDLS, CDR2 YYNGEE. The CDR3 region is CASSVGIGDYGYTF. As DNA, the CDR3 is TGTGCCAGCAGCGTAGGAATAGGGGACTATGGCTACACCTTC.

This clonotype has only a few counts. The chain combines TRBV11-2 with TRBJ2-1; 8 nucleotides align to TRBD2. Germline V gives CDR1 SGHAT, CDR2 FQNNGV. The V gene end was trimmed by 3 bases and the J gene end by 5 bases; junction bases not matched to a gene: 9. CDR3 length: 16 residues. The CDR3 DNA reads as TGTGCCAGCAGCTTTTCATCGGCGGGGGGCCACAATGAGCAGTTCTTC. It yields the protein CASSFSSAGGHNEQFF.

This clonotype came up a few times. This chain joins TRBV9 and TRBJ2-7; D possibly corresponds to TRBD2 (6 bases). Germline V gives CDR1 SGDLS, CDR2 YYNGEE. This CDR3 region has 14 residues. V dropped 6 bases and J dropped 0 bases, with 13 bases sitting between them. The CDR3 DNA reads as TGTGCCAGCACTCGGGGGACGAGCTCCTACGAGCAGTACTTC. This encodes CASTRGTSSYEQYF.

This clonotype was seen a few times. CDR3 sequence: CASSPERATEAFF. CDR3 sequence (DNA): TGCGCCAGCAGCCCGGAGCGGGCGACTGAAGCTTTCTTT. The chain combines TRBV5-1 with TRBJ1-1, with unresolved D. This CDR3 comprises 13 residues. Germline CDR1 SGHRS, CDR2 YFSETQ. Trimming removed 4 bases at V and 5 bases at J, with 12 bases between.